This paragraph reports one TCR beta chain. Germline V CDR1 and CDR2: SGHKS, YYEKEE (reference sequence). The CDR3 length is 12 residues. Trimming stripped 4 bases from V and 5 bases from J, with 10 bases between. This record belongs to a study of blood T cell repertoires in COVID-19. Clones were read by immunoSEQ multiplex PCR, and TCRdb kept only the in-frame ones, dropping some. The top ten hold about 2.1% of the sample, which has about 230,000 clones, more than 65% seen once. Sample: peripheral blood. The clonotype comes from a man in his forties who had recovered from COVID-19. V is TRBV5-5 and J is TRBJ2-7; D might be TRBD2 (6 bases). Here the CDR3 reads CASSTRLDEQYF. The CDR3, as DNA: TGTGCCAGCAGCACAAGACTAGACGAGCAGTACTTC.